This record looks at one T cell receptor beta chain sequence and its context. These data come from a study of blood T cell repertoires in COVID-19. The wider study: The origin of the acute and convalescent COVID-19 samples was the United States, Italy and Spain. PBMCs, B-cell-depleted T cells, or T cells provided the cDNA or gDNA that made up the material.

As originally analysed: Using reference gene primer amplification, nucleated cell counts were estimated. Sequencing was performed with immunoSEQ multiplex PCR; in TCRdb, only in-frame clones are kept and a portion is missing. Clone size and V and J calls were adopted from that table, with D and trimming inferred from the DNA. The sample has around 140,000 clones, about 89% seen once; the top ten hold around 2.9%. CDR3 length: 15 amino acids. Germline lookup yields CDR1 MNHEY and CDR2 SMNVEV (reference sequence). V lost 0 bases to trimming and J lost 7 bases; unmatched junction nucleotides: 5. The sample comprised peripheral blood. This clonotype was sampled from a man aged 55 to 69 with active or convalescent COVID-19. The gene calls are TRBV27 and TRBJ2-1; 8 positions match TRBD2. As DNA, the CDR3 is TGTGCCAGCAGTTTATCGGGACTAGGAGGGAATGAGCAGTTCTTC. This sequence encodes CASSLSGLGGNEQFF.